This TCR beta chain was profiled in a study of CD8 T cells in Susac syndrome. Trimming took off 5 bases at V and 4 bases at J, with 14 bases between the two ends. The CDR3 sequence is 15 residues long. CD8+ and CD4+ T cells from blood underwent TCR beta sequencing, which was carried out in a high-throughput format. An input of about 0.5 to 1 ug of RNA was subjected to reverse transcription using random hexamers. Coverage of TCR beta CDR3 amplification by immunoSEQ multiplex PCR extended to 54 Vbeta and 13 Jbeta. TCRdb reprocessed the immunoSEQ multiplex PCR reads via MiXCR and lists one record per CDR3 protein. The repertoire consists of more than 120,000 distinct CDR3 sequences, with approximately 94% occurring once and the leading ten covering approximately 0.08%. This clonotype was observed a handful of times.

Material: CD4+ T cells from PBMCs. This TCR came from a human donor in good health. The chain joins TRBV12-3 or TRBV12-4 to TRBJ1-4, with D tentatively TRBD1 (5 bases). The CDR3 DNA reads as TGTGCCAGCAGTCCCGGGACGGCTTATAATGAAAAACTGTTTTTT. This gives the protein CASSPGTAYNEKLFF.